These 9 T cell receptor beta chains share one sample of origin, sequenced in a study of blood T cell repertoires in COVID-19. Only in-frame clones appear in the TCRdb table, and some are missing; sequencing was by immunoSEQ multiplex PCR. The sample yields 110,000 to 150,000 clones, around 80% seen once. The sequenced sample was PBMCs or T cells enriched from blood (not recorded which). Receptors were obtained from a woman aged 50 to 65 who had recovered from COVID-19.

The CDR3, as DNA: TGTGCCAGCAGTTACTCGTCAGGAACTAATGAAAAACTGTTTTTT. Residues: CASSYSSGTNEKLFF. The rearrangement uses TRBV6-5 and TRBJ1-4; D is uncertain. CDR1 is MNHEY and CDR2 is SVGAGI in the germline V gene. This CDR3 has 15 amino acids. Trimming cost V 0 bases and J 1 base, with 6 bases left between them.

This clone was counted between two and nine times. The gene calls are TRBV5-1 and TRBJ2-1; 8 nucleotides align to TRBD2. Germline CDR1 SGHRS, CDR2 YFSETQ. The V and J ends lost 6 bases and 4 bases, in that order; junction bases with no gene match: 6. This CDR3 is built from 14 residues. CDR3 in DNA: TGCGCCAGCAAAAACGGGGGGGCTTACAATGAGCAGTTCTTC. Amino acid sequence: CASKNGGAYNEQFF.

CDR3 bases: TGTGCCAGCAGCTTAGGTCCGGGGTTAAGTGGCTACACCTTC. Its translation: CASSLGPGLSGYTF. The chain employs TRBV7-2 and TRBJ1-2, with D uncertain. V lost 1 base, J lost 7 bases, and 13 bases lay in between. The CDR3 spans 14 residues. CDR1 and CDR2 (germline): SGHTA, FQGNSA.

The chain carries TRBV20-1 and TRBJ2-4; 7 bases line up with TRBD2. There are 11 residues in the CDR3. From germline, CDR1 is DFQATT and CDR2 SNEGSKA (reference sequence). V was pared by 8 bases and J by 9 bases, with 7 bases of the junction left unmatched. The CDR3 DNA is TGCAGTCCAAGCGGGGAGGGCATTCAGTACTTC. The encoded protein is CSPSGEGIQYF.

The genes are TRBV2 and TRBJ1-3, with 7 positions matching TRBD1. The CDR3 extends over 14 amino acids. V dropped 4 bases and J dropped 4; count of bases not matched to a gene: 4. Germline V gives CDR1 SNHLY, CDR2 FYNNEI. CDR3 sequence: CASSGQGAGNTIYF. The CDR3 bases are TGTGCCAGCAGTGGACAGGGTGCCGGAAACACCATATATTTT.

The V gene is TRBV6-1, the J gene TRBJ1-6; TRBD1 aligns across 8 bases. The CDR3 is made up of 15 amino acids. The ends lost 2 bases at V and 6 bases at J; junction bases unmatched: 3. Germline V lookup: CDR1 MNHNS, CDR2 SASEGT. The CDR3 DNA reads TGTGCCAGCAGTGAACGAGGACAGGGTAATTCACCCCTCCACTTT. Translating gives CASSERGQGNSPLHF.

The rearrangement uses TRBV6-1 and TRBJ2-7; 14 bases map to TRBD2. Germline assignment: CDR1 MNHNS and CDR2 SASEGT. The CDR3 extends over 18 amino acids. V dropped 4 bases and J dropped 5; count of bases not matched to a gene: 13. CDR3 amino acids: CASSAVGAGTSGGDEQYV. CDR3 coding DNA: TGTGCCAGCAGTGCGGTAGGAGCCGGGACTAGCGGGGGTGACGAGCAGTACGTC.

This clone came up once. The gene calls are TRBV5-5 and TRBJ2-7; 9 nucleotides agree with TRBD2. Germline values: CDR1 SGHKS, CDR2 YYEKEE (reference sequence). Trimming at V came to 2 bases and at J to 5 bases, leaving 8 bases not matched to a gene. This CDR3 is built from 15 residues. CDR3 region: CASSFSLAGTDEQYV. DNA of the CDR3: TGTGCCAGCAGCTTCTCCCTAGCGGGAACAGACGAGCAGTACGTC.

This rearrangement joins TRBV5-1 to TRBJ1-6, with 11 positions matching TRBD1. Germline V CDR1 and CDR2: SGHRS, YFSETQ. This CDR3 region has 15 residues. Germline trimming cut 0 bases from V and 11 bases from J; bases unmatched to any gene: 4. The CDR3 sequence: CASSLGPGQGAPLHF. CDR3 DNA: TGCGCCAGCAGCTTGGGTCCGGGACAGGGGGCACCCCTCCACTTT. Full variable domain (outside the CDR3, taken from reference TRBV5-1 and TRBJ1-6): KAGVTQTPRYLIKTRGQQVTLSCSPISGHRSVSWYQQTPGQGLQFLFEYFSETQRNKGNFPGRFSGRQFSNSRSEMNVSTLELGDSALYLCASSLGPGQGAPLHFGNGTRLTVT.